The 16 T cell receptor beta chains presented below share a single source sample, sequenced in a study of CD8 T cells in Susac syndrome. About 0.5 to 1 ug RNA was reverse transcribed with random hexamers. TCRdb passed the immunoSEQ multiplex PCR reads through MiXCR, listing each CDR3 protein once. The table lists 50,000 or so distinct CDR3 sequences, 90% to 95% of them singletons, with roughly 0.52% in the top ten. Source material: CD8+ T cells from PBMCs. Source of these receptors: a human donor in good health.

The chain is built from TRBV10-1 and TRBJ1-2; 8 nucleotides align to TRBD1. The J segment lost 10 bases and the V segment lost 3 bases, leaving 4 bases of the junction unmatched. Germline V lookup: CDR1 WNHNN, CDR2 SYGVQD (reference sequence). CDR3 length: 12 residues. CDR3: CASSDGTGYYTF. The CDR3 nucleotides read TGCGCCAGCAGTGACGGGACAGGATACTACACCTTC.

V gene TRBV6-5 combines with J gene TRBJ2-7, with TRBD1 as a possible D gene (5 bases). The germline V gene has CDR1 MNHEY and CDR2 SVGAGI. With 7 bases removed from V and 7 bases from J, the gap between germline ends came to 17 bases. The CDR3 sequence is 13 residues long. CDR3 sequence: CASTSGQGGEQYF. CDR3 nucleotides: TGTGCCAGCACCTCCGGGCAGGGCGGAGAGCAGTACTTC.

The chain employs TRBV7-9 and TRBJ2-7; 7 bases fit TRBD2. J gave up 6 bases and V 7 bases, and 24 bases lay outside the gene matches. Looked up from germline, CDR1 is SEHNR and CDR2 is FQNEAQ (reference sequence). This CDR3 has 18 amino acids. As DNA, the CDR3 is TGTGCCAGCACCTCTCTACTGGATGTGGGGGGGAGGGCCGGCGAGCAGTACTTC. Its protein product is CASTSLLDVGGRAGEQYF.

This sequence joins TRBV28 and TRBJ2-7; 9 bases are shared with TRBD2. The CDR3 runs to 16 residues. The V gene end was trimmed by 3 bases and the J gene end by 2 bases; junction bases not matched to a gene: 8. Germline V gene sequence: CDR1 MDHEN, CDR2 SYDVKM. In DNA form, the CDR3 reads TGTGCCAGCAGTTTCCCTCGAGCGGGAGGACCCTACGAGCAGTACTTC. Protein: CASSFPRAGGPYEQYF. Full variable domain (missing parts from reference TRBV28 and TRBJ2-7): DVKVTQSSRYLVKRTGEKVFLECVQDMDHENMFWYRQDPGLGLRLIYFSYDVKMKEKGDIPEGYSVSREKKERFSLILESASTNQTSMYLCASSFPRAGGPYEQYFGPGTRLTVT.

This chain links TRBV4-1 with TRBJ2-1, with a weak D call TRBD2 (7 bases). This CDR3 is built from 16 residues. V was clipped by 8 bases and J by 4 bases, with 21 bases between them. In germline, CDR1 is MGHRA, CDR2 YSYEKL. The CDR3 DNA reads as TGCGCCAGCTTAGCCAGGGGAGGGGAGGGATACAATGAGCAGTTCTTC. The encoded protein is CASLARGGEGYNEQFF.

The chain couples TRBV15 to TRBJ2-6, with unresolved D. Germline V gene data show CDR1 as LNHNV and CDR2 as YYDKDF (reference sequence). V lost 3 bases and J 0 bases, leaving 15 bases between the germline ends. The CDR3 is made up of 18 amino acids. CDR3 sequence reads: CATSSVGSPSSGANVLTF. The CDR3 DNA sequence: TGTGCCACCAGCAGTGTGGGCAGTCCAAGCTCTGGGGCCAACGTCCTGACTTTC.

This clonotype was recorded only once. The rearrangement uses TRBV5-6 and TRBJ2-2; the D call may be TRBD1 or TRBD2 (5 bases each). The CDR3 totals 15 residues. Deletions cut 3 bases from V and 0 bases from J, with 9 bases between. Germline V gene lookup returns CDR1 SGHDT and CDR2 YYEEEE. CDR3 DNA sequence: TGTGCCAGCAGCTACGGGACGGCGAACACCGGGGAGCTGTTTTTT. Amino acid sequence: CASSYGTANTGELFF.

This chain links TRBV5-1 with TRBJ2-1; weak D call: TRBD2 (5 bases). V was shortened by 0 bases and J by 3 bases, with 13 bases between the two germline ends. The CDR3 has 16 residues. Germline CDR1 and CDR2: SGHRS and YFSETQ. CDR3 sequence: CASSLDASSFYNEQFF. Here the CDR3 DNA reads TGCGCCAGCAGCTTGGACGCTAGCTCCTTCTACAATGAGCAGTTCTTC.

This CDR3 reads CATSSLVGPQPQHF. CDR3 in DNA: TGTGCCACCAGCAGTTTAGTGGGGCCTCAGCCCCAGCATTTT. J is TRBJ1-5 and V is TRBV15; D is perhaps TRBD1 (5 bases). Trimming took 3 bases from V and 6 from J, leaving 12 bases between them. This CDR3 region has 14 residues. Germline assignment: CDR1 LNHNV and CDR2 YYDKDF (reference sequence).

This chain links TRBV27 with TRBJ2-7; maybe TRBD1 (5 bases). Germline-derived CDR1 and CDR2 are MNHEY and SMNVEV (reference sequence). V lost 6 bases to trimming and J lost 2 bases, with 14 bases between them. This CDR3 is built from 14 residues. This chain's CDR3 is CASSPAGRAYEQYF. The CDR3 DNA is TGTGCCAGCAGCCCGGCAGGGCGCGCCTACGAGCAGTACTTC.

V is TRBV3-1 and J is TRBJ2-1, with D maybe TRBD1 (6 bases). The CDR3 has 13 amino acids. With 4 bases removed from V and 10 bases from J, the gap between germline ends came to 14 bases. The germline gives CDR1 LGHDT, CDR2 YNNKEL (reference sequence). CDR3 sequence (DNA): TGTGCCAGCAGCCTAACAGGGTGGGAGGAGCAGTTCTTC. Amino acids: CASSLTGWEEQFF.

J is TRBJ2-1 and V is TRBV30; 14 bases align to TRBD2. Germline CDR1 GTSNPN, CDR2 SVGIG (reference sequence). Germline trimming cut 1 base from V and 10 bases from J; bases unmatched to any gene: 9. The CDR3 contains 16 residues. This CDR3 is CAWSGGLAGETWEQFF. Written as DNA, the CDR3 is TGTGCCTGGAGTGGGGGACTAGCGGGAGAGACGTGGGAGCAGTTCTTC. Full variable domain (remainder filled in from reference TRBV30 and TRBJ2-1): SQTIHQWPATLVQPVGSPLSLECTVEGTSNPNLYWYRQAAGRGLQLLFYSVGIGQISSEVPQNLSASRPQDRQFILSSKKLLLSDSGFYLCAWSGGLAGETWEQFFGPGTRLTVL.

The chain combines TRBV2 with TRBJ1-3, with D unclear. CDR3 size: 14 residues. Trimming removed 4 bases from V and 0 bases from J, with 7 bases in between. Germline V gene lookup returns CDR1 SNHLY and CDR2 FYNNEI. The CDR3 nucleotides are TGTGCCAGCAGTGCCCCTAGCTCTGGAAACACCATATATTTT. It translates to CASSAPSSGNTIYF. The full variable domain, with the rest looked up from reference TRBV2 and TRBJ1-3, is EPEVTQTPSHQVTQMGQEVILRCVPISNHLYFYWYRQILGQKVEFLVSFYNNEISEKSEIFDDQFSVERPDGSNFTLKIRSTKLEDSAMYFCASSAPSSGNTIYFGEGSWLTVV.

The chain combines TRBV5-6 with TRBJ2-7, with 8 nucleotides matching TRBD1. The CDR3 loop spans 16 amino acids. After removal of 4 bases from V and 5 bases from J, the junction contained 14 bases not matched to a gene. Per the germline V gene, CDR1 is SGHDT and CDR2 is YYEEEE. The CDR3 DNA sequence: TGTGCCAGCAGCACCGGGACAGGCGTACCTATTGACGAGCAGTACTTC. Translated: CASSTGTGVPIDEQYF. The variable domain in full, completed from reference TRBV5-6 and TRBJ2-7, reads DAGVTQSPTHLIKTRGQQVTLRCSPKSGHDTVSWYQQALGQGPQFIFQYYEEEERQRGNFPDRFSGHQFPNYSSELNVNALLLGDSALYLCASSTGTGVPIDEQYFGPGTRLTVT.

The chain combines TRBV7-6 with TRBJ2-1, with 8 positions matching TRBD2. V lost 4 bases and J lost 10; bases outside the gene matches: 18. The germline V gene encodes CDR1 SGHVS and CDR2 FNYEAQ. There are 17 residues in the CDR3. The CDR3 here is CASSSDAPGLGSSEQFF. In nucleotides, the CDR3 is TGTGCCAGCAGCTCTGATGCACCGGGACTAGGGAGTTCGGAGCAGTTCTTC.

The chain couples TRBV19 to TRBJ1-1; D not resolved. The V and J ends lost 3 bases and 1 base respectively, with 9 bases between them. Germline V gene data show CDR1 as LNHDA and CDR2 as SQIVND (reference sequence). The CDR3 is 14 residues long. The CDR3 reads CASSIGQTNTEAFF. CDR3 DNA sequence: TGTGCCAGTAGTATCGGGCAGACGAACACTGAAGCTTTCTTT.